A selection of T cell receptor beta chains follows, all from one sample in a study of low-dose radiotherapy and immunotherapy resistance in tumors. Using its own MiXCR run on the reads, TCRdb lists one record per CDR3 protein. The sample lists approximately 90,000 distinct CDR3 sequences; about a sixth were seen once. The specimen comprised PBMCs, sampled before treatment. These receptors all stem from a male donor with prostate cancer. Each CDR3 is given with its conserved first and last residue. A D gene is named only where the DNA matches it firmly. Size is omitted from some rows. Given values are once, few, many or a class for expanded clones.

clone_size	v_call	d_call	j_call	cdr3_nt	cdr3_aa
many	TRBV9	TRBD1	TRBJ2-2	TGTGCCAGCAGCGTAGAACAGGGGCCCGGGGAGCTGTTTTTT	CASSVEQGPGELFF
many	TRBV6-5	NA	TRBJ1-2	TGTGCCAGCAGTTACTTGGGACGGACTAATTATGGCTACACCTTC	CASSYLGRTNYGYTF
many	TRBV9	TRBD1	TRBJ1-6	TGTGCCAGCAGTTATGGGACAGGGGATTCACCCCTCCACTTT	CASSYGTGDSPLHF
NA	TRBV18	NA	TRBJ2-2	TGTGCCAGCTCCCCTGACGGGAACACCGGGGAGCTGTTTTTT	CASSPDGNTGELFF
many	TRBV5-1	NA	TRBJ1-6	TGCGCCAGCACCCCCTGGGGGGCGCCCCCCCTCCACTTT	CASTPWGAPPLHF
many	TRBV6-1	NA	TRBJ2-2	TGTGCCAGCAGTGAACGTGGGGGTGTCGGGGAGCTGTTTTTT	CASSERGGVGELFF
many	TRBV4-1	TRBD1	TRBJ1-2	TGCGCCAGCAGCCAAGGGACAGGGGATGGCTACACCTTC	CASSQGTGDGYTF
many	TRBV6-2/TRBV6-3	NA	TRBJ2-5	TGTGCCAGCAGTTACTCGATGGGAAGGGAGACCCAGTACTTC	CASSYSMGRETQYF
few	TRBV20-1	TRBD2	TRBJ2-7	TGCAGTGCTGGCATAGAGGGACTAGCCTCCTACGAGCAGTACTTC	CSAGIEGLASYEQYF
NA	TRBV20-1	TRBD1	TRBJ2-5	TGCAGTGCGACAGGGTTCCAAGAGACCCAGTACTTC	CSATGFQETQYF
NA	TRBV2	NA	TRBJ1-1	TGTGCCAGCTCATGGGAAGGGGCGCACACTGAAGCTTTCTTT	CASSWEGAHTEAFF
few	TRBV27	NA	TRBJ1-5	TGTGCCAGCAGGGTGACGGGTAGCAATCAGCCCCAGCATTTT	CASRVTGSNQPQHF
many	TRBV7-2	TRBD2	TRBJ2-1	TGTGCCAGCAGCCCCCGGAGCGGGGGTTTCAATGAGCAGTTCTTC	CASSPRSGGFNEQFF
many	TRBV5-6	TRBD1	TRBJ2-7	TGTGCCAGCAGTTTTGGACAGGGGGCTACCCACGAGCAGTACTTC	CASSFGQGATHEQYF
many	TRBV14	NA	TRBJ2-2	TGTGCCAGCAGCCAAACGAGGGCCGCCACCGGGGAGCTGTTTTTT	CASSQTRAATGELFF
few	TRBV9	NA	TRBJ2-2	NA	CASSVGPLQGAAGELFFF
many	TRBV29-1	NA	TRBJ2-5	TGCAGCGTTGAAGATCTAGCGACCCAGTACTTC	CSVEDLATQYF
few	TRBV28	NA	TRBJ2-7	TGTGCCAGCAGTTTATTACGGAGCGAGCAGTACTTC	CASSLLRSEQYF
many	TRBV9	TRBD1	TRBJ1-6	TGTGCCAGCAGCCGTGAGACAGGGGACTATGGTTCACCCCTCCACTTT	CASSRETGDYGSPLHF
many	TRBV5-1	TRBD2	TRBJ2-5	TGCGCCAGCAGCGGCTCCCTAGCGGGGGCAGAGACCCAGTACTTC	CASSGSLAGAETQYF
once	TRBV6-4	NA	TRBJ2-3	TGTGCCATCAGTGAGTCTGGGGGACCCCAAACGGGCACAGATACGCAGTATTTT	CAISESGGPQTGTDTQYF
many	TRBV3-1	NA	TRBJ1-2	TGTGCCAGCAGCCAAGATTCGACGATGGGCTATGGCTACACCTTC	CASSQDSTMGYGYTF
many	TRBV5-3	NA	TRBJ2-3	TGTGCCAGCAGCTTAACTGGGGGGCGCACAGATACGCAGTATTTT	CASSLTGGRTDTQYF
few	TRBV20-1	TRBD1	TRBJ1-2	TGCAGTGCAAGTGGGACAGCGAATGGCTACACCTTC	CSASGTANGYTF
many	TRBV7-9	NA	TRBJ1-2	TGTGCCAGCAGCCGGGGGACGGACTATGGCTACACCTTC	CASSRGTDYGYTF
NA	TRBV15	TRBD1	TRBJ2-3	TGTGCCACCAGCAGACGGCCGGGACAGGGAGCAGATACGCAGTATTTT	CATSRRPGQGADTQYF
many	TRBV12-3/TRBV12-4	NA	TRBJ2-5	TGTGCCAGCAGCCCAGGACAGTTAGAGACCCAGTACTTC	CASSPGQLETQYF
many	TRBV6-2/TRBV6-3	TRBD1	TRBJ1-1	TGTGCCAGCAGAGCTGACAGGGGGCCCACTGAAGCTTTCTTT	CASRADRGPTEAFF
many	TRBV5-5	TRBD2	TRBJ2-7	TGTGCCAGCATGCCTCGGACTAGCGGGGGTTCGCTCGAGCAGTACTTC	CASMPRTSGGSLEQYF
NA	TRBV5-1	NA	TRBJ2-3	TGCGCCAGCAGCTCCGTGGGGCTCACAGATACGCAGTATTTT	CASSSVGLTDTQYF
once	TRBV23-1	NA	TRBJ2-2	TGCGCCAGCAGTCACCAGAACACCGGGGAGCTGTTTTTT	CASSHQNTGELFF
many	TRBV18	NA	TRBJ1-2	TGTGCCAGCTCACGCGAGGGAATCTATGGCTACACCTTC	CASSREGIYGYTF
many	TRBV12-3/TRBV12-4	NA	TRBJ1-1	TGTGCCAGCAGTTTACGCCTCCAGGGGCGGGAGGCTTTCTTT	CASSLRLQGREAFF
few	TRBV12-3/TRBV12-4	NA	TRBJ2-2	TGTGCCAGCAGTTTTGGGGGCGGCACCGGGGAGCTGTTTTTT	CASSFGGGTGELFF
once	TRBV28	TRBD2	TRBJ2-7	TGTGCCAGCAGCCGAGGCCCCTTTATACTAGCGTACGAGCAGTACTTC	CASSRGPFILAYEQYF
many	TRBV5-1	TRBD1	TRBJ1-2	TGCGCCAGCAGCCTAAACAGGGGACCTCGATCTAACTATGGCTACACCTTC	CASSLNRGPRSNYGYTF
many	TRBV5-5	TRBD2	TRBJ2-6	TGTGCCAGCAGCTGGGGCCGCATAGTAGCGGGCTCTGGGGCCAACGTCCTGACTTTC	CASSWGRIVAGSGANVLTF
NA	TRBV7-9	NA	TRBJ1-4	TGTGCCAGCAGCTTACTCGACGACAACGGGGGTGAAAAACTGTTTTTT	CASSLLDDNGGEKLFF
many	TRBV6-1	NA	TRBJ2-7	TGTGCCAGCAGTGAAGGCAGACCCTACGAGCAGTACTTC	CASSEGRPYEQYF
many	TRBV5-5	NA	TRBJ2-7	TGTGCCAGCAGCTCCCGGGACACCTCCTACGAGCAGTACTTC	CASSSRDTSYEQYF
many	TRBV5-6	TRBD2	TRBJ2-2	TGTGCCAGCAGCTTGGAGGTCCTAGCGGGAGGGTCGACCGGGGAGCTGTTTTTT	CASSLEVLAGGSTGELFF
many	TRBV9	NA	TRBJ1-1	TGTGCCAGCACCGGAATGGGGCAGGGTGAAGCTTTCTTT	CASTGMGQGEAFF
NA	TRBV29-1	NA	TRBJ1-2	TGCAGCGTGGACCGCGAGACAGGTTTCGGTGGCTACACCTTC	CSVDRETGFGGYTF
many	TRBV19	NA	TRBJ1-2	TGTGCCACACAGGGAGATGGCTACACCTTC	CATQGDGYTF
many	TRBV11-2	TRBD2	TRBJ2-3	TGTGCCAGCAGGCCCCTAGCGGGGGGGCTTGCAGATACGCAGTATTTT	CASRPLAGGLADTQYF